This T cell receptor beta chain originates from a study of blood T cell repertoires in COVID-19. Germline assignment: CDR1 KGHSH and CDR2 LQKENI. V was clipped by 4 bases and J by 3 bases; unmatched bases: 2. The CDR3 has 13 residues. The method was immunoSEQ multiplex PCR; TCRdb's version includes in-frame clones alone and lacks a portion of them. Of 240,000 or so clones in the sample, approximately 80% were seen once. V and J are TRBV18 and TRBJ1-1, with 7 nucleotides matching TRBD1. The sample taken for sequencing was peripheral blood. The TCR sequence derives from a woman aged 80 or over with acute or convalescent COVID-19. This CDR3 reads CASSRGTDTEAFF. CDR3 sequence (DNA): TGTGCCAGCTCACGCGGGACAGACACTGAAGCTTTCTTT.